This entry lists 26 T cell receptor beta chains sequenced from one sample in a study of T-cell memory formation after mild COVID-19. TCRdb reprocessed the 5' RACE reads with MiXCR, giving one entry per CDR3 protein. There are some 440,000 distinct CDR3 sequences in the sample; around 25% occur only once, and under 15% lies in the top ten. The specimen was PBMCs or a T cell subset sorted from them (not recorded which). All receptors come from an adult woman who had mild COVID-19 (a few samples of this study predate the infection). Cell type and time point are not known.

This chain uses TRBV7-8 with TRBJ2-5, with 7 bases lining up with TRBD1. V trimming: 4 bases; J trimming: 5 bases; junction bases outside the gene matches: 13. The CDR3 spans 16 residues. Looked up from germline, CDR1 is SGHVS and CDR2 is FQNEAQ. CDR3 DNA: TGTGCCAGCAGCTCCTACTTTCGACAGGGTCGGGAGACCCAGTACTTC. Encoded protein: CASSSYFRQGRETQYF.

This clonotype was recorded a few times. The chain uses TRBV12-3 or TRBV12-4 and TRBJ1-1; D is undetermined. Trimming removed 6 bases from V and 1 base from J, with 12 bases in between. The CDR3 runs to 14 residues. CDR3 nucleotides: TGTGCCAGCAGCTACACCCGACGGAACACTGAAGCTTTCTTT. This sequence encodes CASSYTRRNTEAFF.

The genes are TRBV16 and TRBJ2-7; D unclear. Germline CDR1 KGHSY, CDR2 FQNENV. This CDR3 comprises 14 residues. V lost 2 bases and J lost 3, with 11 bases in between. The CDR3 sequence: CASSQPAAVYEQYF. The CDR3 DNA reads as TGTGCCAGCAGCCAACCAGCTGCGGTCTACGAGCAGTACTTC.

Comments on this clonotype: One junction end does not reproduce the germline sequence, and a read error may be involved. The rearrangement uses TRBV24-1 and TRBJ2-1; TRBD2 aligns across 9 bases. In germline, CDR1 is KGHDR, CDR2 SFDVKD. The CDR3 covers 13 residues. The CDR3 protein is CATGDDSSGKQFF. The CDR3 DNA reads TGTGCCACCGGTGATGATTCTAGCGGGAAGCAGTTCTTC.

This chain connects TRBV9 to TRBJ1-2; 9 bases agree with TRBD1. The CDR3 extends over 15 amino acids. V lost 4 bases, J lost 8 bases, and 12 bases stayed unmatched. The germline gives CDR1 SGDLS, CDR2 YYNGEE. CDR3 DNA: TGTGCCAGCAGCATCGGGACAGGGAGTGCCGGGGGCTACACCTTC. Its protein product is CASSIGTGSAGGYTF. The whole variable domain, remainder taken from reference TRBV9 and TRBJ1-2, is DSGVTQTPKHLITATGQRVTLRCSPRSGDLSVYWYQQSLDQGLQFLIQYYNGEERAKGNILERFSAQQFPDLHSELNLSSLELGDSALYFCASSIGTGSAGGYTFGSGTRLTVV.

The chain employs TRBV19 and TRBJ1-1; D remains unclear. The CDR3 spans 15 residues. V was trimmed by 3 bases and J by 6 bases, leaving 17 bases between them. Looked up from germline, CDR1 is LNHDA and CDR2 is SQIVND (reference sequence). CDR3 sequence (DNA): TGTGCCAGTAGTATTTCAGCAGGTCGTCCGTCTGAAGCTTTCTTT. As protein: CASSISAGRPSEAFF.

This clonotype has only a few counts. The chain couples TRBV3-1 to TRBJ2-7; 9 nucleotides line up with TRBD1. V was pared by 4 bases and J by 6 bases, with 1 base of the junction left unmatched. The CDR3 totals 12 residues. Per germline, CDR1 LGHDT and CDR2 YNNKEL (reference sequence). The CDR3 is CASSLGQGEQYF. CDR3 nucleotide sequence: TGTGCCAGCAGCCTGGGACAGGGCGAGCAGTACTTC.

The CDR3 sequence: CAWSVRRSGANVLTF. DNA of the CDR3: TGTGCCTGGAGTGTACGGAGATCTGGGGCCAACGTCCTGACTTTC. The V and J genes are TRBV30 and TRBJ2-6; D remains ambiguous. Trimming left V 0 bases short and J 1 base short, with 7 bases between. The germline CDR1 and CDR2 sequences are GTSNPN and SVGIG (reference sequence). The CDR3 sequence is 15 residues long.

The CDR3 sequence is CASSRVDRDHTGELFF. CDR3 DNA sequence: TGTGCCAGCAGCCGAGTAGACAGAGATCACACCGGGGAGCTGTTTTTT. This chain joins TRBV7-9 and TRBJ2-2; weak D call: TRBD1 (5 bases). The CDR3 covers 16 residues. The V end lost 5 bases, the J end lost 3 bases, and 16 bases lay between the germline ends. Germline V gives CDR1 SEHNR, CDR2 FQNEAQ (reference sequence).

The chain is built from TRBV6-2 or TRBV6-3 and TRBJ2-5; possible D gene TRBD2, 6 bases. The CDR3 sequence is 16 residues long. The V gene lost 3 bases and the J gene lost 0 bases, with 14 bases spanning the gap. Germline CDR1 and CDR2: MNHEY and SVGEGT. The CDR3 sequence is CASSYHPGLHQETQYF. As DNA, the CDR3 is TGTGCCAGCAGTTATCATCCGGGACTGCACCAAGAGACCCAGTACTTC.

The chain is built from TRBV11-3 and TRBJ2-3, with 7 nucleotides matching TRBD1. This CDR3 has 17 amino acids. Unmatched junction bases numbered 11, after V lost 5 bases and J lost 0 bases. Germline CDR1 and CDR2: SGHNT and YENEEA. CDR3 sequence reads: CASSARQGTSSTDTQYF. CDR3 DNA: TGTGCCAGCAGCGCACGACAGGGTACATCTAGCACAGATACGCAGTATTTT.

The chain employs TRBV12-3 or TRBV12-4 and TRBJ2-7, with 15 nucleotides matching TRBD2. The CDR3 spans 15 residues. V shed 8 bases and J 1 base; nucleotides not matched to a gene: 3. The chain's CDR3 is CASGTSGGPSYEQYF. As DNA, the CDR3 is TGTGCCAGCGGGACTAGCGGGGGGCCATCCTACGAGCAGTACTTC.

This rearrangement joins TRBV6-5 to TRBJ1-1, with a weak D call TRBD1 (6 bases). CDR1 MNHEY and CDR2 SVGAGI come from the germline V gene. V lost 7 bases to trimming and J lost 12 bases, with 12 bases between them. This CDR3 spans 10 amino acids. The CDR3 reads CASKGGTTFF. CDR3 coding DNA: TGTGCCAGCAAAGGGGGTACGACTTTCTTT.

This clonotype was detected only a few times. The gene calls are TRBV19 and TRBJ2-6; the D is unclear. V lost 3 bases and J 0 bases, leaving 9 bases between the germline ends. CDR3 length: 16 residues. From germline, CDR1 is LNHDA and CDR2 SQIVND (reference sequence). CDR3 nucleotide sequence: TGTGCCAGTAGTATCCAGGTTTTCTCTGGGGCCAACGTCCTGACTTTC. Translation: CASSIQVFSGANVLTF.

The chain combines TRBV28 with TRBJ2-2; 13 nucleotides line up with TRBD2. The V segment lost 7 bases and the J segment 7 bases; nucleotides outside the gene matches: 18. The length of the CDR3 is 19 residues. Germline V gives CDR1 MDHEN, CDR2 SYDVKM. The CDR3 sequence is CASTLQRGLAGDLGGELFF. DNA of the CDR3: TGTGCCAGCACCTTGCAGCGTGGACTAGCGGGAGACTTGGGCGGGGAGCTGTTTTTT. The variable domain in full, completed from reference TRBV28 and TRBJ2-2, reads DVKVTQSSRYLVKRTGEKVFLECVQDMDHENMFWYRQDPGLGLRLIYFSYDVKMKEKGDIPEGYSVSREKKERFSLILESASTNQTSMYLCASTLQRGLAGDLGGELFFGEGSRLTVL.

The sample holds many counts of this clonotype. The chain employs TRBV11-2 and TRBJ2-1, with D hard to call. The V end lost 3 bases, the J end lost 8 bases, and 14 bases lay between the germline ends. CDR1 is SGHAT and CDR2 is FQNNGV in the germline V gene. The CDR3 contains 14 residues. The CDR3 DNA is TGTGCCAGCAGCTTCGGACCCGCCCCCGATGAGCAGTTCTTC. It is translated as CASSFGPAPDEQFF. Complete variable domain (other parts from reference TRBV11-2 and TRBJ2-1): EAGVAQSPRYKIIEKRQSVAFWCNPISGHATLYWYQQILGQGPKLLIQFQNNGVVDDSQLPKDRFSAERLKGVDSTLKIQPAKLEDSAVYLCASSFGPAPDEQFFGPGTRLTVL.

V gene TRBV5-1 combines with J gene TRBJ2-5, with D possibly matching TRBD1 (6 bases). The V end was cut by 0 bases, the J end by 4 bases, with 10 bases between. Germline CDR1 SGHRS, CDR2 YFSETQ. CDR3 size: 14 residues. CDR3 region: CASSLGVGGETQYF. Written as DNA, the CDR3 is TGCGCCAGCAGCTTGGGGGTAGGGGGAGAGACCCAGTACTTC.

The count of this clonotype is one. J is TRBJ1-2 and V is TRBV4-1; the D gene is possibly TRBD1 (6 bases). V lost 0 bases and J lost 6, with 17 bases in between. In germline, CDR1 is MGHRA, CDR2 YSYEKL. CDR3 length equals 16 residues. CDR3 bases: TGCGCCAGCAGCCAAGATATTACAGGGTCGGCGAATGGCTACACCTTC. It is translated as CASSQDITGSANGYTF.

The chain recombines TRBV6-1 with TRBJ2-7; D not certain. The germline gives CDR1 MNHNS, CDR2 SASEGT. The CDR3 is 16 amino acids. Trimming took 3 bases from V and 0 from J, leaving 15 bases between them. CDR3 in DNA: TGTGCCAGCAGTGAGTTTGACCGTCCCTTCTCCTACGAGCAGTACTTC. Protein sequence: CASSEFDRPFSYEQYF.

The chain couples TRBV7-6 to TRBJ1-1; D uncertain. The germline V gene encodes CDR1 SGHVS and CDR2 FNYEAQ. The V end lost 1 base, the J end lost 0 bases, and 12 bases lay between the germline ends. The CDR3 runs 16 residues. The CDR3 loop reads CASSLVADYMNTEAFF. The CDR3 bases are TGTGCCAGCAGCTTAGTAGCCGACTATATGAACACTGAAGCTTTCTTT.

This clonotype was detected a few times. This CDR3 is CASSLGGGNEQYF. The CDR3, as DNA: TGTGCCAGCAGCTTAGGAGGCGGGAACGAGCAGTACTTC. The J gene is TRBJ2-7, the V gene TRBV7-9; possible D gene TRBD2, 6 bases. The germline gives CDR1 SEHNR, CDR2 FQNEAQ (reference sequence). The CDR3 totals 13 residues. Trimming cost V 1 base and J 5 bases, with 9 bases left between them. The whole variable domain, remainder taken from reference TRBV7-9 and TRBJ2-7, is DTGVSQNPRHKITKRGQNVTFRCDPISEHNRLYWYRQTLGQGPEFLTYFQNEAQLEKSRLLSDRFSAERPKGSFSTLEIQRTEQGDSAMYLCASSLGGGNEQYFGPGTRLTVT.

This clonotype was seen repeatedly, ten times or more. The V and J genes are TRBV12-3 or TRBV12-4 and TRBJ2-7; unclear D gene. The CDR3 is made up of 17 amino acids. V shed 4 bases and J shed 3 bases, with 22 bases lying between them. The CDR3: CASSSRPRDSERYEQYF. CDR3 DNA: TGTGCCAGCAGTTCCCGACCTCGCGACTCGGAGCGCTACGAGCAGTACTTC.

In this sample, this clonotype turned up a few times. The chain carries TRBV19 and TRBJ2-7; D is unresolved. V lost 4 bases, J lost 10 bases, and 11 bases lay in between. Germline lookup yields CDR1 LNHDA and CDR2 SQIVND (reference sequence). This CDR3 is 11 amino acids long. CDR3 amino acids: CASSSALHQYF. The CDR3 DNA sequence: TGTGCCAGTAGTAGCGCCCTGCATCAGTACTTC. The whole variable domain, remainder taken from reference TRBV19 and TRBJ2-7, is DGGITQSPKYLFRKEGQNVTLSCEQNLNHDAMYWYRQDPGQGLRLIYYSQIVNDFQKGDIAEGYSVSREKKESFPLTVTSAQKNPTAFYLCASSSALHQYFGPGTRLTVT.

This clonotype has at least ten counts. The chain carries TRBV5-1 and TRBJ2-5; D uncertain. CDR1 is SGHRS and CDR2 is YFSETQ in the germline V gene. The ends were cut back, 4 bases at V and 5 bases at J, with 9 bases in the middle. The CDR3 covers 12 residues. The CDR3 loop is CASSHLRETQYF. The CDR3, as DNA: TGCGCCAGCAGCCACCTACGGGAGACCCAGTACTTC.

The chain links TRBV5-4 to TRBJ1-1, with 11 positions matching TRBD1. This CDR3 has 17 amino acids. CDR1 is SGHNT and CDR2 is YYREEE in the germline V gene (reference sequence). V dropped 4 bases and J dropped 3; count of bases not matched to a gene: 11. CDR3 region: CASSRGTGGSVYTEAFF. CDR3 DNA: TGTGCCAGCAGCCGAGGGACAGGGGGGAGTGTTTACACTGAAGCTTTCTTT.

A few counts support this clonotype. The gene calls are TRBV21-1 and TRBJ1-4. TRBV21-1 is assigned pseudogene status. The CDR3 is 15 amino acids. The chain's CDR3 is CASKGHSRDDEKLFF. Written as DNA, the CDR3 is TGTGCCAGCAAGGGCCATTCACGAGATGATGAAAAACTGTTTTTT.